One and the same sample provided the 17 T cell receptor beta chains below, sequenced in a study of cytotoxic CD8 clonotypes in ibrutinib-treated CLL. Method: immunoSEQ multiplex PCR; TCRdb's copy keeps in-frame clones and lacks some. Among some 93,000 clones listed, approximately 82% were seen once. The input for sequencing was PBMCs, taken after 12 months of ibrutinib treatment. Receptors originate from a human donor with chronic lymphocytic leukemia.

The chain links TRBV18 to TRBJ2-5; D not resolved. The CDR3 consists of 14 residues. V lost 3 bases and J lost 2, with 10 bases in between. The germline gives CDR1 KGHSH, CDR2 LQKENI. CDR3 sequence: CASSPGTQQETQYF. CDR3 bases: TGTGCCAGCTCACCCGGTACCCAACAAGAGACCCAGTACTTC.

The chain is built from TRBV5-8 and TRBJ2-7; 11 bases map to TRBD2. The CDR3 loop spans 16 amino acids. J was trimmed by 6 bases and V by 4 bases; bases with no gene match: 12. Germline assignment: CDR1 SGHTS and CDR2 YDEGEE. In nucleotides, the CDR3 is TGTGCCAGCAGCCCCTGGAGGCTAGCGGGGGGTAGCGAGCAGTACTTC. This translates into CASSPWRLAGGSEQYF. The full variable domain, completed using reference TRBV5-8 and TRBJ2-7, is EAGVTQSPTHLIKTRGQQATLRCSPISGHTSVYWYQQALGLGLQFLLWYDEGEERNRGNFPPRFSGRQFPNYSSELNVNALELEDSALYLCASSPWRLAGGSEQYFGPGTRLTVT.

CDR3 nucleotides: TGTGCCAGCAGCCTCCCAAACGGGATGAACACTGAAGCTTTCTTT. This encodes CASSLPNGMNTEAFF. The rearrangement links TRBV28 to TRBJ1-1; no reliable D call. The germline CDR1 and CDR2 sequences are MDHEN and SYDVKM. The V end lost 6 bases, the J end lost 0 bases, and 14 bases lay between the germline ends. The length of the CDR3 is 15 residues.

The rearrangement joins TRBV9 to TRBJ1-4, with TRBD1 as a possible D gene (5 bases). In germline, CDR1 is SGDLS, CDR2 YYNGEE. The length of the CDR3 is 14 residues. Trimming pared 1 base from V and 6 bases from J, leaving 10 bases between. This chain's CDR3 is CASSVSQGHEKLFF. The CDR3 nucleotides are TGTGCCAGCAGCGTAAGTCAGGGCCATGAAAAACTGTTTTTT.

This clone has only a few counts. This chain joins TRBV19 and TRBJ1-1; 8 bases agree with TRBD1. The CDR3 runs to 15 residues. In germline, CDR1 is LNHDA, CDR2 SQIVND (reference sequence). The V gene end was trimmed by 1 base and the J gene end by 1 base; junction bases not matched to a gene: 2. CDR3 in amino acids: CASSIGQGRNTEAFF. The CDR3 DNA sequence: TGTGCCAGTAGTATAGGACAGGGGAGGAACACTGAAGCTTTCTTT.

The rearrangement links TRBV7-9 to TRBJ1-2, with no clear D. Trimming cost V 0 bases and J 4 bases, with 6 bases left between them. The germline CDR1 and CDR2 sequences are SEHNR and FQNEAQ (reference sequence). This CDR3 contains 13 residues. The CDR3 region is CASSLADTYGYTF. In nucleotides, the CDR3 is TGTGCCAGCAGCTTAGCTGATACCTATGGCTACACCTTC.

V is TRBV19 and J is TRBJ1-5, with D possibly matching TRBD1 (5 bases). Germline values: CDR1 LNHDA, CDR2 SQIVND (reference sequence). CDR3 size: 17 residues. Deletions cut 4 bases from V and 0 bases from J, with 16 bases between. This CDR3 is CASSRPSGTGSNQPQHF. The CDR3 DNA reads TGTGCCAGTAGTAGGCCGTCCGGGACGGGTAGCAATCAGCCCCAGCATTTT.

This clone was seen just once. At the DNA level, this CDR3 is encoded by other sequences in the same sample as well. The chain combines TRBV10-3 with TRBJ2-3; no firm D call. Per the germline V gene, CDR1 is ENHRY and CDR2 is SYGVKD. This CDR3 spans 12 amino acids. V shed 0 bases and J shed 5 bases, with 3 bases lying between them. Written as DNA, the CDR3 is TGTGCCATCAGTGAGTCGGGAGATACGCAGTATTTT. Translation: CAISESGDTQYF.

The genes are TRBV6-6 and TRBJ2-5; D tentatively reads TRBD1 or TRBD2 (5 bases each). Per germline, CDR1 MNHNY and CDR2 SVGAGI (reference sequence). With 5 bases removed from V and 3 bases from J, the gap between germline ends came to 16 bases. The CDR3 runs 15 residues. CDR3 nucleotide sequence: TGTGCCAGCAGTACAAGCAGGGACGGGAAAGAGACCCAGTACTTC. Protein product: CASSTSRDGKETQYF.

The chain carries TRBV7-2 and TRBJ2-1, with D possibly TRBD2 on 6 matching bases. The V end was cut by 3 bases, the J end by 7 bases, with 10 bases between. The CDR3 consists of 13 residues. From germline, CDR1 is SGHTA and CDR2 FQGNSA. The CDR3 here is CASSFAGKNEQFF. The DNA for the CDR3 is TGTGCCAGCAGCTTTGCGGGGAAAAATGAGCAGTTCTTC.

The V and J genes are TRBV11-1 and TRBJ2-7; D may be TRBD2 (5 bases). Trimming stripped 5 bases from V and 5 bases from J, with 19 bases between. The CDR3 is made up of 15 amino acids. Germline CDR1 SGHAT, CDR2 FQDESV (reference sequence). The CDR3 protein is CASSLGLRPSDEQYF. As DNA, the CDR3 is TGTGCCAGCAGCCTCGGACTGAGACCCTCTGACGAGCAGTACTTC.

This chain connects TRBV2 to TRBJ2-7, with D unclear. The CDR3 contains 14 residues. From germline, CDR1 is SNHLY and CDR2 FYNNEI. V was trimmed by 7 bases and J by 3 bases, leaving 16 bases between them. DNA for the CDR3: TGTGCCAGCACAACTGACTGGCCTCTCTACGAGCAGTACTTC. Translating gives CASTTDWPLYEQYF.

CDR3 bases: TGTGCCAGCAGTTTTAAGGGGGATCGAAATCAGCCCCAGCATTTT. Its translation: CASSFKGDRNQPQHF. This sequence joins TRBV27 and TRBJ1-5; D may be TRBD1 (6 bases). CDR1 is MNHEY, CDR2 SMNVEV, per germline (reference sequence). Trimming pared 3 bases from V and 4 bases from J, leaving 13 bases between. The CDR3 is 15 residues long.

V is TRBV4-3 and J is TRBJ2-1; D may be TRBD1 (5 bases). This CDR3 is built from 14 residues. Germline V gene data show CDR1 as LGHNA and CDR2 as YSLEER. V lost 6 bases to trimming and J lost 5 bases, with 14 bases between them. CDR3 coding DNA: TGCGCCAGCAGTCCAGGGAATCCTCACAATGAGCAGTTCTTC. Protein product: CASSPGNPHNEQFF.

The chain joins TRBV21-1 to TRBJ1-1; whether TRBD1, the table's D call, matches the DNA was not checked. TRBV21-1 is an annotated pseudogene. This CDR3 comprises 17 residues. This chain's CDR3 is CASSPGGTGPMNTEAFF. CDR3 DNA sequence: TGTGCCAGCAGTCCCGGGGGGACAGGCCCCATGAACACTGAAGCTTTCTTT.

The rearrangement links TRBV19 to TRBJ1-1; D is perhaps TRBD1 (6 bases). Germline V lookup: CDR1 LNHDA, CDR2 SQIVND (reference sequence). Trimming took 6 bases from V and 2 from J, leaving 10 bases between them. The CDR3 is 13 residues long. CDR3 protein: CASREGVNTEAFF. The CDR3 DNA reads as TGTGCCAGTAGGGAGGGGGTTAACACTGAAGCTTTCTTT.

CDR3 nucleotides: TGCAGCGTTGAAGTGGTCTTTGAGCAGTACTTC. This translates into CSVEVVFEQYF. The V and J genes are TRBV29-1 and TRBJ2-7; D is unclear. This CDR3 comprises 11 residues. Germline V gene lookup returns CDR1 SQVTM and CDR2 ANQGSEA. Trimming took off 1 base at V and 7 bases at J, with 8 bases between the two ends.